This TCR beta chain was captured in a study of cytomegalovirus exposure and HLA in healthy donors. Whole-study context: A preliminary data release comprised 80 million to 95 million unique TCRs obtained from HLA-typed donors. Study-wide results and limits: CMV serostatus alone was available as immune exposure information.

V shed 2 bases and J 4 bases; nucleotides not matched to a gene: 7. The length of the CDR3 is 16 residues. Germline V gene lookup returns CDR1 SGHTA and CDR2 FQGNSA. With regard to this clone: Its matching antigen is unknown.

The study ran its PCR with 60 Vbeta and 13 Jbeta primers. Sequencing was performed with immunoSEQ multiplex PCR; in TCRdb, only in-frame clones are kept and a portion is missing. This sample has 130,000 to 150,000 clones, with 79% found just once. Sequencing was carried out using PBMCs. The sequence derives from a middle-aged woman in good health and CMV-seropositive. The chain links TRBV7-2 to TRBJ1-2, with 10 bases aligning to TRBD1. In nucleotides, the CDR3 is TGTGCCAGCAGCTTACGGGGACAGGGGTTTACCTATGGCTACACCTTC. Translating it yields CASSLRGQGFTYGYTF.